Given below is one T cell receptor (beta chain) in context. The junction differs from germline at one of its ends, possibly a read error. Authors' processing steps: Amplifying reference gene primers gave estimates of nucleated cell counts. Measured with immunoSEQ multiplex PCR; TCRdb has only the in-frame clones, and not every one. The V and J calls and clone size come from that table; D and trimming were worked out from the DNA. The sample lists 68,000 or so clones; 88% were seen once. The sample comes from a study of blood T cell repertoires in COVID-19. At the level of the study: Acute-phase and convalescent COVID-19 samples originated in the United States, Italy and Spain. T cells, B-cell-depleted T cells, or PBMCs provided the cDNA or gDNA that served as material.

The CDR3 runs to 16 residues. The germline CDR1 and CDR2 sequences are SSHAT and FNYEAQ (reference sequence). Source material: peripheral blood. The sequence was obtained from a woman in her seventies with acute or convalescent COVID-19. The V gene is TRBV7-7, the J gene TRBJ2-2, with D possibly being TRBD1 (6 bases). Here the CDR3 reads CASSSSGARDTGELFF. The CDR3 nucleotides read TGTGCTAGCAGCTCCTCAGGGGCACGGGACACCGGGGAGCTGTTTTTT.